Here is one T cell receptor beta chain with its context. Its cognate antigen is unknown. CDR1 is KGHSH and CDR2 is LQKENI in the germline V gene. The CDR3 consists of 13 residues. V lost 8 bases and J 4 bases, leaving 11 bases between the germline ends. The record originates from a study of T cell responses to AZD1222 COVID-19 vaccine. Study findings and constraints: Of spike-specific TCRs, nearly half reportedly target regions left unmutated in variants. A mostly white British donor set with more females was recruited, and clonal diversity was possibly underestimated. Spike-specific TCRs gained breadth and depth after people received two AZD1222 doses. Vaccine-associated CD4 TCRs spanned spike, dominant at 160-218 and 743-854.

The data were produced by immunoSEQ multiplex PCR, yet TCRdb's version contains in-frame clones alone and is incomplete. The sample contains 57,000 or so clones, around 81% of which appear only once. Sequencing was performed on peripheral blood, taken 28 days after the second AZD1222 dose. This chain connects TRBV18 to TRBJ1-4; weak D call: TRBD1 (6 bases). The receptor was isolated from an adult who received the AZD1222 COVID-19 vaccine. This CDR3 reads CASRGQHNEKLFF. The CDR3 DNA follows: TGTGCCAGCCGCGGACAGCATAATGAAAAACTGTTTTTT.